One sample yielded the 19 T cell receptor beta chains listed below, sequenced in a study of shared T cell receptors in the human thymus. Sequencing was performed with immunoSEQ multiplex PCR; in TCRdb, only in-frame clones are kept and a portion is missing. The profile shows some 640,000 clones, more than 75% of them singletons. These data were also reused for a study on human thymus T cells.

The material sequenced was thymocytes. The receptors originated from a boy less than two years old with a congenital heart defect.

The chain employs TRBV4-1 and TRBJ2-4, with 8 bases that match TRBD1. Germline V lookup: CDR1 MGHRA, CDR2 YSYEKL. The CDR3 extends over 16 amino acids. V lost 4 bases, J lost 5 bases, and 10 bases stayed unmatched. In nucleotides, the CDR3 is TGCGCCAGCAGCCCCTATACGTCGACAGGGGAAAACATTCAGTACTTC. This sequence encodes CASSPYTSTGENIQYF.

This chain joins TRBV5-8 and TRBJ1-2; D remains ambiguous. V was clipped by 0 bases and J by 5 bases, with 8 bases between them. Germline CDR1 is SGHTS and CDR2 is YDEGEE. CDR3 length equals 13 residues. CDR3 DNA: TGTGCCAGCAGCTTGGACAGCTTTTATGGCTACACCTTC. It is translated as CASSLDSFYGYTF. The full variable domain, its missing parts supplied by reference TRBV5-8 and TRBJ1-2, is EAGVTQSPTHLIKTRGQQATLRCSPISGHTSVYWYQQALGLGLQFLLWYDEGEERNRGNFPPRFSGRQFPNYSSELNVNALELEDSALYLCASSLDSFYGYTFGSGTRLTVV.

The chain recombines TRBV7-9 with TRBJ1-6; 11 bases agree with TRBD1. Germline V gives CDR1 SEHNR, CDR2 FQNEAQ (reference sequence). The V gene end was trimmed by 6 bases and the J gene end by 7 bases; junction bases not matched to a gene: 8. The length of the CDR3 is 16 residues. CDR3 sequence (DNA): TGTGCCAGCAGTCGGGACAGGGGGTCGAAGAATTCACCCCTCCACTTT. Its translation is CASSRDRGSKNSPLHF.

The chain is built from TRBV7-8 and TRBJ2-5, with 11 bases that match TRBD1. CDR1 and CDR2 (germline): SGHVS, FQNEAQ. The V and J ends lost 3 bases and 6 bases, in that order; junction bases with no gene match: 12. This CDR3 comprises 17 residues. The CDR3 region is CASSLGTGGGFSQTQYF. Written as DNA, the CDR3 is TGTGCCAGCAGCTTGGGGACAGGGGGAGGCTTCTCGCAGACCCAGTACTTC.

This clone has more than one count but fewer than ten. This chain connects TRBV28 to TRBJ1-4; a weak D match, TRBD1 (5 bases). Per germline, CDR1 MDHEN and CDR2 SYDVKM. The V gene lost 2 bases and the J gene lost 2 bases, with 9 bases spanning the gap. This CDR3 spans 15 amino acids. DNA of the CDR3: TGTGCCAGCAGTTTAGAGGCAGGGACTAATGAAAAACTGTTTTTT. This encodes CASSLEAGTNEKLFF.

The chain links TRBV6-5 to TRBJ2-7, with 7 bases aligning to TRBD1. This CDR3 has 14 amino acids. V gave up 6 bases and J gave up 2 bases; unmatched junction bases: 7. Germline CDR1 is MNHEY and CDR2 is SVGAGI. This CDR3 reads CASSLGTAAYEQYF. CDR3 coding DNA: TGTGCCAGCAGCCTCGGGACAGCTGCCTACGAGCAGTACTTC.

The chain links TRBV27 to TRBJ1-4, with TRBD1 matching over 7 bases. Germline trimming cut 5 bases from V and 9 bases from J; bases unmatched to any gene: 6. The V gene's germline CDR1 is MNHEY and CDR2 SMNVEV (reference sequence). The CDR3 covers 13 residues. The CDR3 loop reads CASSQGGSQKLFF. The CDR3 DNA is TGTGCCAGCAGTCAGGGGGGTAGCCAAAAACTGTTTTTT. The full variable domain, in which reference TRBV27 and TRBJ1-4 provide the parts outside the CDR3, is EAQVTQNPRYLITVTGKKLTVTCSQNMNHEYMSWYRQDPGLGLRQIYYSMNVEVTDKGDVPEGYKVSRKEKRNFPLILESPSPNQTSLYFCASSQGGSQKLFFGSGTQLSVL.

The chain links TRBV11-2 to TRBJ1-6, with 8 bases matching TRBD1. This CDR3 comprises 14 residues. Germline CDR1 reads SGHAT; CDR2 reads FQNNGV. J gave up 8 bases and V 5 bases, and 5 bases lay outside the gene matches. In DNA, the CDR3 is TGTGCCAGCAGCATAAAGACAGGGGATTCACCCCTCCACTTT. It encodes CASSIKTGDSPLHF. The entire variable domain, with the rest obtained from reference TRBV11-2 and TRBJ1-6, is as follows: EAGVAQSPRYKIIEKRQSVAFWCNPISGHATLYWYQQILGQGPKLLIQFQNNGVVDDSQLPKDRFSAERLKGVDSTLKIQPAKLEDSAVYLCASSIKTGDSPLHFGNGTRLTVT.

The chain employs TRBV5-1 and TRBJ1-4, with D perhaps TRBD1 (5 bases). Per germline, CDR1 SGHRS and CDR2 YFSETQ. The CDR3 is made up of 19 amino acids. Trimming left V 0 bases short and J 2 bases short, with 20 bases between. The CDR3 DNA reads as TGCGCCAGCAGCTTGGTACAGCGGGGGAGAAGAGTTACTAATGAAAAACTGTTTTTT. Its translation is CASSLVQRGRRVTNEKLFF.

The chain is built from TRBV12-5 and TRBJ2-1; D might be TRBD2 (5 bases). The CDR3 is 16 residues long. Germline CDR1 is LGHNT and CDR2 is FRNRAP. Trimming removed 9 bases at V and 7 bases at J, with 25 bases between. The CDR3 DNA follows: TGTGCTAGCGGATGCCTTAGCGACCAAGTTGGGAATGAGCAGTTCTTC. Protein: CASGCLSDQVGNEQFF.

This chain joins TRBV28 and TRBJ1-2; a possible D gene is TRBD1 (5 bases). The V gene lost 11 bases and the J gene lost 4 bases, with 17 bases spanning the gap. CDR1 is MDHEN and CDR2 is SYDVKM in the germline V gene. This CDR3 contains 13 residues. Written as DNA, the CDR3 is TGTGCCGCAAAGGCGGGGGGTGGCTATGGCTACACCTTC. It codes for CAAKAGGGYGYTF.

This clone was counted only a few times. Relative to the germline gene, one junction end is altered; a read error may explain this. CDR3 protein: CASSLWDRDSGYTF. In DNA, the CDR3 is TGTGCCAGCAGCTTATGGGACAGGGATAGCGGCTACACCTTC. The genes are TRBV28 and TRBJ1-2; 9 bases agree with TRBD1. Per germline, CDR1 MDHEN and CDR2 SYDVKM. The CDR3 extends over 14 amino acids.

The chain combines TRBV27 with TRBJ2-7; a possible D gene is TRBD1 (5 bases). The CDR3 is made up of 13 amino acids. Germline V gene lookup returns CDR1 MNHEY and CDR2 SMNVEV (reference sequence). V gave up 2 bases and J gave up 2 bases, with 7 bases separating them. CDR3 nucleotide sequence: TGTGCCAGCAGTTTAGCAGGGCCCTACGAGCAGTACTTC. Amino acids: CASSLAGPYEQYF.

The rearrangement uses TRBV11-2 and TRBJ1-3; D is perhaps TRBD1 (6 bases). V lost 3 bases, J lost 0 bases, and 12 bases lay in between. In germline, CDR1 is SGHAT, CDR2 FQNNGV. CDR3 length: 16 amino acids. The CDR3 bases are TGTGCCAGCAGCTTGGTTCCACAGGGCTCTGGAAACACCATATATTTT. Translated, it gives CASSLVPQGSGNTIYF. The entire variable domain, with the rest obtained from reference TRBV11-2 and TRBJ1-3, is as follows: EAGVAQSPRYKIIEKRQSVAFWCNPISGHATLYWYQQILGQGPKLLIQFQNNGVVDDSQLPKDRFSAERLKGVDSTLKIQPAKLEDSAVYLCASSLVPQGSGNTIYFGEGSWLTVV.

The J gene is TRBJ1-4, the V gene TRBV30; 10 bases agree with TRBD1. Germline CDR1 GTSNPN, CDR2 SVGIG (reference sequence). J gave up 6 bases and V 4 bases, and 11 bases lay outside the gene matches. This CDR3 spans 16 amino acids. The CDR3 sequence: CAWKQDRGQGDEKLFF. Here the CDR3 DNA reads TGTGCCTGGAAACAAGACAGGGGGCAAGGGGATGAAAAACTGTTTTTT. The full variable domain, rest sourced from reference TRBV30 and TRBJ1-4, is SQTIHQWPATLVQPVGSPLSLECTVEGTSNPNLYWYRQAAGRGLQLLFYSVGIGQISSEVPQNLSASRPQDRQFILSSKKLLLSDSGFYLCAWKQDRGQGDEKLFFGSGTQLSVL.

The V and J genes are TRBV7-2 and TRBJ2-7, with a weak D call TRBD1 (5 bases). With 3 bases removed from V and 3 bases from J, the gap between germline ends came to 12 bases. The CDR3 sequence is 14 residues long. The germline CDR1 and CDR2 sequences are SGHTA and FQGNSA. The CDR3 region has the DNA TGTGCCAGCAGCTTTCAGGGTCTGAGCTACGAGCAGTACTTC. Translated: CASSFQGLSYEQYF.

The chain joins TRBV4-3 to TRBJ2-7, with 7 bases aligning to TRBD2. From germline, CDR1 is LGHNA and CDR2 YSLEER. The V and J ends lost 1 base and 2 bases, in that order; junction bases with no gene match: 5. The CDR3 totals 15 residues. CDR3 nucleotides: TGCGCCAGCAGCCAAGTGGCTGGGGGGGCCTACGAGCAGTACTTC. It specifies CASSQVAGGAYEQYF.

The chain couples TRBV9 to TRBJ2-1; 12 bases map to TRBD1. The CDR3 extends over 19 amino acids. With 3 bases clipped from V and 12 bases from J, the junction kept 22 bases outside the gene matches. The germline gives CDR1 SGDLS, CDR2 YYNGEE. The CDR3 reads CASSARERIGGQGARRQFF. The CDR3 nucleotides are TGTGCCAGCAGCGCGAGGGAGCGGATCGGGGGACAGGGGGCGCGACGGCAGTTCTTC.

The chain employs TRBV27 and TRBJ2-1, with D uncertain. This CDR3 is built from 15 residues. The germline V and J ends were trimmed by 3 bases and 1 base, with 10 bases remaining between them. Per the germline V gene, CDR1 is MNHEY and CDR2 is SMNVEV (reference sequence). The chain's CDR3 is CASSFKSLSYNEQFF. For the CDR3, the DNA is TGTGCCAGCAGTTTTAAATCTCTTTCCTACAATGAGCAGTTCTTC.